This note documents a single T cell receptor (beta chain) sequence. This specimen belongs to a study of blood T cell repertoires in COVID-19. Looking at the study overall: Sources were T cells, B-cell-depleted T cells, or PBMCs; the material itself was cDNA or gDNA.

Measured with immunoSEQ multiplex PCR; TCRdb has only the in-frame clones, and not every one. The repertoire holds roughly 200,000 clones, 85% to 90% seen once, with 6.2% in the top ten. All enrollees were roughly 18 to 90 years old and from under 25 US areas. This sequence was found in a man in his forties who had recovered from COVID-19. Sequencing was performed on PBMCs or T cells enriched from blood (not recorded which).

CDR3 coding DNA: TGTGCCAGCGGAGGTCCAGACTATGGCTACACCTTC. This encodes CASGGPDYGYTF. The rearrangement links TRBV7-9 to TRBJ1-2; no firm D call. The CDR3 is 12 amino acids. V dropped 8 bases and J dropped 3 bases, with 10 bases sitting between them. Germline loops: CDR1 SEHNR, CDR2 FQNEAQ (reference sequence). Supplemented by reference TRBV7-9 and TRBJ1-2, the full variable domain reads DTGVSQNPRHKITKRGQNVTFRCDPISEHNRLYWYRQTLGQGPEFLTYFQNEAQLEKSRLLSDRFSAERPKGSFSTLEIQRTEQGDSAMYLCASGGPDYGYTFGSGTRLTVV.